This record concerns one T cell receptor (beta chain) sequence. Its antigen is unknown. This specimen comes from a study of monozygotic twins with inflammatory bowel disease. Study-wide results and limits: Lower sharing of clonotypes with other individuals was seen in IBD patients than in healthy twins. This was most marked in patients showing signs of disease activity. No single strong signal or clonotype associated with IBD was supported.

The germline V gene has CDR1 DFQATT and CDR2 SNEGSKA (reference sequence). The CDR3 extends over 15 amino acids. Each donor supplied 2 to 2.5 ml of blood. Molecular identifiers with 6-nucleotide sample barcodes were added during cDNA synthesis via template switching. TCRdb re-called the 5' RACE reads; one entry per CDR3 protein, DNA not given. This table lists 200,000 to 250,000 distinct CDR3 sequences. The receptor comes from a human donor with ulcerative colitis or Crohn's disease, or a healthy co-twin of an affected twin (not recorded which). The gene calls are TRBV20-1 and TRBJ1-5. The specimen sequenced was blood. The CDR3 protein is CSARREGGSNQPQHF.